Only a few counts were recorded for the clone carrying this T cell receptor beta chain. Mismatch with germline at one junction end may stem from a read error. This sample's RNA came from whole unsorted tissue. The normal lung tissue was taken more than 3 cm from the tumor edge. This entry is derived from a study of tumor and adjacent non-tumor tissue in lung cancer. Overall study: There were 11 to 13 adenocarcinoma, a couple of squamous cell carcinoma and 1 small cell lung cancer cases. Patients were aged roughly 30 to 76, ten or so men and about five women, stage I to III. Samples averaged about 4.17 million productive TCRbeta reads each.

TCRbeta libraries were built with three rounds of nested PCR, modified from ARM-PCR. TCRdb reprocessed the multiplex PCR reads with MiXCR, giving one entry per CDR3 protein. Of tens of thousands of distinct CDR3 sequences listed, over 65% are singletons. In germline, CDR1 is MGHRA, CDR2 YSYEKL. The CDR3 spans 19 residues. The chain couples TRBV4-1 to TRBJ2-2, with TRBD2 as a possible D gene (6 bases). Sequencing input: distant non-tumor lung tissue. The TCR was taken from a man aged 70 or older with non-small cell lung cancer. CDR3 DNA sequence: TGTGCCAGCAGCCAAGTTTCATTTTGGGCGGGATCAGTCACCGGGGATCTGTTTTTC. This sequence encodes CASSQVSFWAGSVTGDLFF.